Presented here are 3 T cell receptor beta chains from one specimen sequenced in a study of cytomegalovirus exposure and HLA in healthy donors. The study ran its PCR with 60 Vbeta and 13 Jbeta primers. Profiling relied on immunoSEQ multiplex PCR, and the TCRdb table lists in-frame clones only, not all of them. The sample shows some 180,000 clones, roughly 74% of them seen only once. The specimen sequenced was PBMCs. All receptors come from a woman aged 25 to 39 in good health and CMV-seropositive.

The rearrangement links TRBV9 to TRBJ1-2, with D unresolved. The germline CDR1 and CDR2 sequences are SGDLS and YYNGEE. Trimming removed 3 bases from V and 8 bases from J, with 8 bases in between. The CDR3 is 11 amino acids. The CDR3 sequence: CASSDNKGYTF. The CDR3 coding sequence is TGTGCCAGCAGCGATAACAAGGGCTACACCTTC.

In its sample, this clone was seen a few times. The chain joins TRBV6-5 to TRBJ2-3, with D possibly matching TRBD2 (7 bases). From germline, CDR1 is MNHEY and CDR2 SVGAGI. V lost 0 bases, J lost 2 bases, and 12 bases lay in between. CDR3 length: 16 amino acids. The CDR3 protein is CASSYSGGRATDTQYF. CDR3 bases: TGTGCCAGCAGTTACTCAGGGGGGAGGGCCACAGATACGCAGTATTTT.

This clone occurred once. The CDR3 region has the DNA TGTGCCAGCAGCTCTTTGACAGGCCGGGAGACCCAGTACTTC. Amino acids: CASSSLTGRETQYF. This chain uses TRBV11-2 with TRBJ2-5; weak D call: TRBD1 (6 bases). V was shortened by 4 bases and J by 5 bases, with 14 bases between the two germline ends. CDR1 is SGHAT and CDR2 is FQNNGV in the germline V gene. The CDR3 spans 14 residues.